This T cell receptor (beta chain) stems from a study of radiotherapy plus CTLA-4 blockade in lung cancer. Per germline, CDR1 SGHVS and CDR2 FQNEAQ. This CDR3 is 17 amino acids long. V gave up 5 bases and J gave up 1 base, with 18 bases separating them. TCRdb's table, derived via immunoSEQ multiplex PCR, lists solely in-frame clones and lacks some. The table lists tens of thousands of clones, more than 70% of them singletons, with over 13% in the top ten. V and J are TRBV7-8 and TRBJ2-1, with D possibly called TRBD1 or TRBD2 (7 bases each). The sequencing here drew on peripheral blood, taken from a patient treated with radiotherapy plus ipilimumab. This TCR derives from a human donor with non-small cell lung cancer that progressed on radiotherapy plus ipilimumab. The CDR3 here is CASSGGLGGSSYNEQFF. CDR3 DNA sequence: TGTGCCAGCAGCGGAGGACTAGGGGGCTCTTCCTACAATGAGCAGTTCTTC.